These 5 T cell receptor beta chains were all obtained from the same sample, sequenced in a study of beta chain features in type 1 diabetes. The entirety of the isolated RNA underwent reverse transcription, so expressed TCRB transcripts were sequenced. TCRdb's table, derived via immunoSEQ multiplex PCR, lists solely in-frame clones and lacks some. The table has fewer than 550,000 clones, around 10% seen once. The material sequenced was naive CD4+ T cells from blood. The receptors here all came from a woman aged 18-35 years in good health.

This chain connects TRBV9 to TRBJ2-3; TRBD2 is a possible D gene (5 bases). The germline gives CDR1 SGDLS, CDR2 YYNGEE. Deletions cut 2 bases from V and 3 bases from J, with 16 bases between. This CDR3 has 16 residues. The CDR3 region is CASSVREGVGTDTQYF. CDR3 DNA sequence: TGTGCCAGCAGCGTTCGCGAGGGAGTGGGGACAGATACGCAGTATTTT.

The rearrangement uses TRBV4-2 and TRBJ1-1; 8 nucleotides line up with TRBD1. There are 15 residues in the CDR3. CDR1 is LGHNA and CDR2 is YNFKEQ in the germline V gene. The V gene end was trimmed by 0 bases and the J gene end by 7 bases; junction bases not matched to a gene: 7. In DNA form, the CDR3 reads TGTGCCAGCAGCCAAGATTGGGCAGGGGGCAATGAAGCTTTCTTT. It codes for CASSQDWAGGNEAFF.

The V gene is TRBV7-2, the J gene TRBJ2-4; the D gene is possibly TRBD2 (5 bases). The CDR3 contains 14 residues. The germline gives CDR1 SGHTA, CDR2 FQGNSA. Between the trimmed V and J ends, which lost 7 bases and 9 bases, there was a span of 19 bases. CDR3 sequence: CASTPETEVSIQYF. The CDR3 coding sequence is TGTGCCAGCACCCCGGAGACGGAGGTTAGCATTCAGTACTTC.

This clone came up a few times. The chain recombines TRBV7-2 with TRBJ2-3, with a possible D match to TRBD1 (5 bases). The CDR3 extends over 14 amino acids. The V end lost 1 base, the J end lost 4 bases, and 9 bases lay between the germline ends. Germline V CDR1 and CDR2: SGHTA, FQGNSA. CDR3 sequence (DNA): TGTGCCAGCAGCTTAGGCAGGGTCCCAGATACGCAGTATTTT. Protein sequence: CASSLGRVPDTQYF.

The V call is TRBV28, the J call TRBJ1-2; a possible D gene is TRBD1 (5 bases). The germline CDR1 and CDR2 sequences are MDHEN and SYDVKM. Between the trimmed V and J ends, which lost 5 bases and 2 bases, there was a span of 12 bases. The CDR3 contains 14 residues. CDR3 protein: CASSRQGENYGYTF. In DNA, the CDR3 is TGTGCCAGCAGTCGCCAGGGAGAAAACTATGGCTACACCTTC.